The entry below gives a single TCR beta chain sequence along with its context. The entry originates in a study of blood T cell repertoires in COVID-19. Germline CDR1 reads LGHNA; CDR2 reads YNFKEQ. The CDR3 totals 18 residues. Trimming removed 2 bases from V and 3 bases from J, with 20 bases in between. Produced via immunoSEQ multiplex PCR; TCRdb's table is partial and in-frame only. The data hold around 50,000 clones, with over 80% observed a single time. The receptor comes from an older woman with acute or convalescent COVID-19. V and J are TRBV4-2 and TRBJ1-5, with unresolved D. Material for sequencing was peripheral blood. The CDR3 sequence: CASSQISQAAGVNQPQHF. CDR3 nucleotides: TGTGCCAGCAGCCAAATTTCCCAGGCAGCCGGGGTCAATCAGCCCCAGCATTTT.